The present TCR beta chain was sequenced within a study of blood T cell repertoires in COVID-19. Authors' processing steps: Counts of nucleated cells, estimated from reference gene primer amplification, were obtained. Only in-frame clones appear in the TCRdb table, and some are missing; sequencing was by immunoSEQ multiplex PCR. The D gene and trimming were derived from the DNA, and the V and J assignments and clone size from that table. The table includes around 100,000 clones, 65% to 85% detected once. The CDR3 contains 11 residues. Germline CDR1 DFQATT, CDR2 SNEGSKA (reference sequence). The V and J ends lost 6 bases and 4 bases respectively, with 9 bases between them.

Sequenced: peripheral blood. This rearrangement joins TRBV20-1 to TRBJ1-1; D is undetermined. This TCR came from a woman between 65 and 79 years old with acute or convalescent COVID-19. In DNA form, the CDR3 reads TGCAGTGCATCGAAAGCCACTGAAGCTTTCTTT. It yields the protein CSASKATEAFF.